The 29 T cell receptor beta chains reported below all come from one sample, sequenced in a study of T cell clonality in common variable immunodeficiency (dated by TCRdb to about 2015). The full study reports these points: Fewer deletions and N-nucleotide insertions were reportedly observed in CVID TCRbeta sequences, and highly modified clones with 13 or more V deletions were reportedly absent from CVID TCRbeta sequences.

Receptor amplification or capture employed the immunoSEQ multiplex PCR assay. In TCRdb, the immuneACCESS table is reduced to in-frame sequences with V and J assigned. These tables do not hold every clone; where another copy was compared, an unresolved V gene accounts for under half, and the others remain unexplained. The table records some 26,000 clones for this sample, and not one of them appears only once. Under 4.5% of the sample comes from the top ten. No antigen has been assigned to these receptors. Sequenced material: peripheral blood mononuclear cells. These receptors were taken from a human donor with common variable immunodeficiency.

As to this clone: The read is 3 residues too short to cover the CDR3 end, so that end is filled in from the germline J gene. The rearrangement joins TRBV2 to TRBJ1-3; D possibly corresponds to TRBD1 (6 bases). V was clipped by 3 bases and J by 0 bases, with 12 bases between them. Germline CDR1 is SNHLY and CDR2 is FYNNEI. CDR3 length equals 16 residues. The part of the CDR3 DNA that was read is TGTGCCAGCAGTGACAGGGGCCGATCCTCTGGAAACACC. It translates to CASSDRGRSSGNT. The CDR3 as a whole reads CASSDRGRSSGNTIYF.

Turning to this clone: Read data end 3 residues before the CDR3 end; the end is taken from the germline J gene. The J gene is TRBJ2-7, the V gene TRBV5-6, with 7 bases fitting TRBD1. This CDR3 has 14 amino acids. CDR1 and CDR2 from the germline V gene are SGHDT and YYEEEE. With V trimmed by 5 bases and J by 3 bases, 8 bases remained unmatched. The CDR3 loop is CASSRTGDLYEQYF. The CDR3 DNA, read in part, is TGTGCCAGCAGTAGGACAGGTGACCTCTACGAG.

Ten or more counts support this clone. Read sequence stops 3 residues before the CDR3 end, and the germline J gene provides the missing end. The chain has TRBV10-3 and TRBJ2-1, with TRBD2 as a possible D gene (5 bases). The CDR3 is 11 amino acids. V lost 8 bases and J lost 3, with 5 bases in between. Germline CDR1 and CDR2: ENHRY and SYGVKD. The covered CDR3 bases are TGTGCCATCGGACTCTACAATGAG. Amino acid sequence: CAIGLYNE. The full CDR3 protein is CAIGLYNEQFF.

The covered CDR3 bases are TGTGCCAGCAGCCGACAGGGATCGAGCAATCAGCCC. Translation gives CASSRQGSSNQP. The CDR3, in full, reads CASSRQGSSNQPQHF. The rearrangement joins TRBV7-2 to TRBJ1-5, with 7 bases identical to TRBD1. The sequence runs out 3 residues before the end of the CDR3; the remainder is reconstructed from the germline J gene. The J segment lost 1 base and the V segment lost 5 bases, leaving 5 bases of the junction unmatched. From germline, CDR1 is SGHTA and CDR2 FQGNSA. The CDR3 extends over 15 amino acids.

This clone was recorded many times. The read comes to an end 3 residues before the CDR3 does, leaving the germline J gene to fill in the end. J is TRBJ2-3 and V is TRBV19; 11 bases are a match to TRBD2. The germline V gene has CDR1 LNHDA and CDR2 SQIVND (reference sequence). Trimming at V came to 5 bases and at J to 4 bases, leaving 11 bases not matched to a gene. CDR3 length: 17 amino acids. The CDR3 sequence is CASSEALLAGEADTQYF. The sequenced CDR3 bases are TGTGCCAGTAGTGAGGCCCTACTAGCGGGAGAGGCAGATACG. Combining the CDR3 with reference TRBV19 and TRBJ2-3 gives the whole variable domain DGGITQSPKYLFRKEGQNVTLSCEQNLNHDAMYWYRQDPGQGLRLIYYSQIVNDFQKGDIAEGYSVSREKKESFPLTVTSAQKNPTAFYLCASSEALLAGEADTQYFGPGTRLTVL.

Of note for this clone: The observed sequence ends 3 residues before the CDR3 terminus, with the missing tail filled in from the germline J gene. V usage is TRBV2 and J usage is TRBJ1-5; D is uncertain. CDR1 and CDR2 from the germline V gene are SNHLY and FYNNEI. The CDR3 runs to 14 residues. V dropped 8 bases and J dropped 0 bases, with 11 bases sitting between them. The DNA read from the CDR3 is TGTGCCAGCGTCTTGGCAGATAGCAATCAGCCC. Translated, it gives CASVLADSNQP. The whole CDR3 protein is CASVLADSNQPQHF.

This clone was detected a few times. The read finishes 3 residues shy of the CDR3 end, and the germline J gene is used to complete it. V usage is TRBV6-1 and J usage is TRBJ1-1; a possible D gene is TRBD1 (6 bases). The germline V gene encodes CDR1 MNHNS and CDR2 SASEGT. The CDR3 is 15 residues long. V was trimmed by 1 base and J by 1 base, leaving 10 bases between them. This CDR3 reads CASSEDRVGNTEAFF. The DNA read from the CDR3 is TGTGCCAGCAGTGAAGACAGGGTCGGGAACACTGAA.

This clone was seen more than once but under ten times. The CDR3 is cut off 3 residues early in the read; its end comes from the germline J gene. This chain joins TRBV7-2 and TRBJ2-1; the D is unclear. The CDR3 has 14 amino acids. The germline V gene encodes CDR1 SGHTA and CDR2 FQGNSA. V was clipped by 1 base and J by 6 bases, with 10 bases between them. The CDR3 reads CASSLGDGLNEQFF. Incomplete CDR3 DNA: TGTGCCAGCAGCTTAGGCGATGGGCTCAATGAG. Drawing the rest from reference TRBV7-2 and TRBJ2-1, the complete variable domain is GAGVSQSPSNKVTEKGKDVELRCDPISGHTALYWYRQSLGQGLEFLIYFQGNSAPDKSGLPSDRFSAERTGGSVSTLTIQRTQQEDSAVYLCASSLGDGLNEQFFGPGTRLTVL.

The covered CDR3 bases are TGTGCCAGCAGTGCAGTAAAGACC. The encoded protein is CASSAVKT. The complete CDR3 sequence is CASSAVKTQYF. The V call is TRBV2, the J call TRBJ2-5; D unresolved. The read terminates 3 residues before the CDR3 end, so the remaining end is supplied by the germline J gene. This CDR3 contains 11 residues. Germline assignment: CDR1 SNHLY and CDR2 FYNNEI. The ends were cut back, 4 bases at V and 6 bases at J, with 6 bases in the middle. The whole variable domain, remainder taken from reference TRBV2 and TRBJ2-5, is EPEVTQTPSHQVTQMGQEVILRCVPISNHLYFYWYRQILGQKVEFLVSFYNNEISEKSEIFDDQFSVERPDGSNFTLKIRSTKLEDSAMYFCASSAVKTQYFGPGTRLLVL.

Concerning this clone itself: The read terminates 3 residues before the CDR3 end, so the remaining end is supplied by the germline J gene. The chain couples TRBV6-1 to TRBJ2-1; D is uncertain. V was clipped by 0 bases and J by 5 bases, with 14 bases between them. The germline CDR1 and CDR2 sequences are MNHNS and SASEGT. CDR3 size: 16 residues. The CDR3 protein is CASSEATTSRNNEQFF. CDR3 DNA (partial): TGTGCCAGCAGTGAAGCAACTACAAGTAGAAACAATGAG.

This clone turned up a few times. Read data end 3 residues before the CDR3 end; the end is taken from the germline J gene. The chain joins TRBV19 to TRBJ1-6; TRBD1 agrees at 10 bases. Germline trimming cut 6 bases from V and 10 bases from J; bases unmatched to any gene: 6. CDR1 LNHDA and CDR2 SQIVND come from the germline V gene (reference sequence). CDR3 length equals 14 residues. The CDR3 sequence: CASRPGQGDSPLHF. The part of the CDR3 DNA that was read is TGTGCCAGTAGACCCGGACAGGGGGACTCACCC.

About this clone: The read finishes 3 residues shy of the CDR3 end, and the germline J gene is used to complete it. The rearrangement joins TRBV7-3 to TRBJ2-1; 11 nucleotides align to TRBD2. Losses at the gene ends were 5 bases for V and 9 bases for J; bases not matched to a gene: 9. The CDR3 consists of 15 residues. Looked up from germline, CDR1 is SGHTA and CDR2 is FQGTGA. The CDR3: CASSQVAGGLAEQFF. The CDR3 bases that were read are TGTGCCAGCAGCCAGGTAGCGGGAGGGTTGGCTGAG.

The sequenced CDR3 bases are TGTGCCAGCAGCTTGACTAGCGGGAGAGCCTACGAG. It encodes CASSLTSGRAYE. The CDR3 as a whole reads CASSLTSGRAYEQYF. This rearrangement joins TRBV7-9 to TRBJ2-7, with TRBD2 matching over 12 bases. The CDR3 end is not reached by the read, which stops 3 residues before it; the germline J gene fills it in. The CDR3 runs 15 residues. Trimming cost V 3 bases and J 2 bases; bases outside gene matches: 2. CDR1 is SEHNR and CDR2 is FQNEAQ in the germline V gene (reference sequence). Using reference TRBV7-9 and TRBJ2-7 for the parts outside the CDR3, the full variable domain is DTGVSQNPRHKITKRGQNVTFRCDPISEHNRLYWYRQTLGQGPEFLTYFQNEAQLEKSRLLSDRFSAERPKGSFSTLEIQRTEQGDSAMYLCASSLTSGRAYEQYFGPGTRLTVT.

This clone occurred a few times. The CDR3 extends 3 residues past the end of the read, so its final part is completed from the germline J gene. The chain links TRBV7-9 to TRBJ1-3; maybe TRBD1 (5 bases). V was cut by 5 bases and J by 5 bases, with 16 bases left in between. CDR3 length: 15 residues. The germline CDR1 and CDR2 sequences are SEHNR and FQNEAQ (reference sequence). CDR3 DNA, as far as it was read: TGTGCCAGCAGCCATGAGCAAGCGGGGCGAAACACC. Protein sequence: CASSHEQAGRNT. From start to end, the CDR3 is CASSHEQAGRNTIYF. Supplemented by reference TRBV7-9 and TRBJ1-3, the full variable domain reads DTGVSQNPRHKITKRGQNVTFRCDPISEHNRLYWYRQTLGQGPEFLTYFQNEAQLEKSRLLSDRFSAERPKGSFSTLEIQRTEQGDSAMYLCASSHEQAGRNTIYFGEGSWLTVV.

This clone appeared a few times. The DNA ends 3 residues before the CDR3 does, and the rest of the CDR3 is filled in from the germline J gene. The V gene is TRBV2, the J gene TRBJ2-1; no clear D gene. Trimming removed 5 bases at V and 6 bases at J, with 11 bases between. The CDR3 consists of 13 residues. Germline V gene data show CDR1 as SNHLY and CDR2 as FYNNEI. The CDR3 loop reads CASSPPPFNEQFF. The sequenced CDR3 bases are TGTGCCAGCAGTCCCCCCCCATTCAATGAG.

Worth noting for this clone: The CDR3 end is not reached by the read, which stops 3 residues before it; the germline J gene fills it in. V gene TRBV19 combines with J gene TRBJ1-2; D gene unclear. The germline gives CDR1 LNHDA, CDR2 SQIVND (reference sequence). Trimming removed 3 bases at V and 3 bases at J, with 8 bases between. The CDR3 totals 13 residues. CDR3 bases read: TGTGCCAGTAGTATTAAGGGTCACTATGGC. Translated, it gives CASSIKGHYG. The entire CDR3 protein is CASSIKGHYGYTF. Full variable domain (rest looked up from reference TRBV19 and TRBJ1-2): DGGITQSPKYLFRKEGQNVTLSCEQNLNHDAMYWYRQDPGQGLRLIYYSQIVNDFQKGDIAEGYSVSREKKESFPLTVTSAQKNPTAFYLCASSIKGHYGYTFGSGTRLTVV.

In the case of this clone: The read comes to an end 3 residues before the CDR3 does, leaving the germline J gene to fill in the end. The chain has TRBV5-3 and TRBJ2-7; the match to TRBD1 covers 7 bases. TRBV5-3 is noted as an ORF with a role that remains uncertain. Germline trimming cut 1 base from V and 2 bases from J; bases unmatched to any gene: 3. The length of the CDR3 is 14 residues. The CDR3 sequence: CARSLSTGAYEQYF. The sequenced part of the CDR3 DNA is TGTGCCAGAAGCTTGTCTACAGGGGCCTACGAG.

The sample holds many counts of this clone. The read halts 3 residues ahead of the CDR3 end, with the missing end drawn from the germline J gene. The chain has TRBV2 and TRBJ1-5; D uncertain. From germline, CDR1 is SNHLY and CDR2 FYNNEI. Trimming removed 4 bases at V and 0 bases at J, with 16 bases between. CDR3 length: 17 residues. The CDR3 bases that were read are TGTGCCAGCAGTGCCGTGTACAGACCCCTTAGCAATCAGCCC. It codes for CASSAVYRPLSNQP. The whole CDR3 sequence reads CASSAVYRPLSNQPQHF.

This clone was detected a few times. The read gets to within 3 residues of the CDR3 end, and the germline J gene fills in the rest. The chain recombines TRBV6-1 with TRBJ2-7; the D is unclear. In germline, CDR1 is MNHNS, CDR2 SASEGT. V lost 2 bases to trimming and J lost 4 bases, with 12 bases between them. This CDR3 is 14 amino acids long. The CDR3 bases that were read are TGTGCCAGCAGTGAATTTCAGGAAATATACGAG. The encoded protein is CASSEFQEIYE. The CDR3 in full is CASSEFQEIYEQYF.

This clone was picked up a small number of times. The read ends 3 residues early relative to the CDR3; the germline J gene fills the gap. The gene calls are TRBV7-9 and TRBJ1-1; perhaps TRBD1 as D (5 bases). The germline gives CDR1 SEHNR, CDR2 FQNEAQ (reference sequence). This CDR3 has 14 amino acids. Trimming removed 5 bases from V and 1 base from J, with 11 bases in between. CDR3 sequence reads: CASSLLDKNTEAFF. The CDR3 bases that were read are TGTGCCAGCAGCCTCCTGGACAAGAACACTGAA.

Concerning this clone itself: The observed sequence ends 3 residues before the CDR3 terminus, with the missing tail filled in from the germline J gene. This chain connects TRBV30 to TRBJ1-4; 11 bases map to TRBD1. The CDR3 totals 15 residues. V was clipped by 3 bases and J by 0 bases; unmatched bases: 0. Germline-derived CDR1 and CDR2 are GTSNPN and SVGIG (reference sequence). CDR3 loop: CAWRGQGATNEKLFF. CDR3 DNA (partial): TGTGCCTGGAGGGGACAGGGGGCAACTAATGAAAAA.

This clone has more than one count but fewer than ten. The read halts 3 residues ahead of the CDR3 end, with the missing end drawn from the germline J gene. The V and J genes are TRBV13 and TRBJ2-7, with D unclear. CDR1 and CDR2 (germline): PRHDT, FYEKMQ (reference sequence). Trimming left V 5 bases short and J 1 base short, with 6 bases between. The CDR3 is made up of 12 amino acids. The CDR3 spells CASSHRSYEQYF. The part of the CDR3 DNA that was read is TGTGCCAGCAGCCACCGGTCCTACGAG.

On this clone: The read ends 3 residues before the CDR3 terminus; that terminus is restored from the germline J gene. J is TRBJ1-5 and V is TRBV7-9; D not resolved. The CDR3 contains 13 residues. The V gene's germline CDR1 is SEHNR and CDR2 FQNEAQ (reference sequence). The V and J ends lost 2 bases and 1 base respectively, with 3 bases between them. The sequenced part of the CDR3 DNA is TGTGCCAGCAGCTTAAGCAGCAATCAGCCC. It translates to CASSLSSNQP. The CDR3, in full, reads CASSLSSNQPQHF.

This clone was detected ten times or more. The read stops 3 residues short of the end of the CDR3; the missing end is completed from the germline J gene. The chain couples TRBV7-3 to TRBJ2-5; 10 nucleotides align to TRBD2. This CDR3 spans 15 amino acids. Trimming removed 5 bases from V and 5 bases from J; junction bases left unmatched: 8. Germline V gene sequence: CDR1 SGHTA, CDR2 FQGTGA. CDR3 DNA, as far as it was read: TGTGCCAGCAGCCCCTCTAGCGGGAGTAGGGAGACC. Its translation is CASSPSSGSRET. The CDR3, in full, reads CASSPSSGSRETQYF. Using reference TRBV7-3 and TRBJ2-5 for the parts outside the CDR3, the full variable domain is GAGVSQTPSNKVTEKGKYVELRCDPISGHTALYWYRQSLGQGPEFLIYFQGTGAADDSGLPNDRFFAVRPEGSVSTLKIQRTERGDSAVYLCASSPSSGSRETQYFGPGTRLLVL.

This clone was observed a few times. From the germline J gene comes the end of the CDR3, since the read stops 3 residues before it. The rearrangement links TRBV6-1 to TRBJ2-5, with 7 bases that match TRBD2. Trimming removed 2 bases from V and 5 bases from J; junction bases left unmatched: 14. CDR3 length equals 17 residues. Germline lookup yields CDR1 MNHNS and CDR2 SASEGT. Partial CDR3 DNA: TGTGCCAGCAGTGAAACCCGGTGGGGGGGATCCTCGGAGACC. Translation: CASSETRWGGSSET. Given in full, the CDR3 is CASSETRWGGSSETQYF.

To note about this clone: The read ends 3 residues early relative to the CDR3; the germline J gene fills the gap. The V call is TRBV7-9, the J call TRBJ2-3; 7 bases fit TRBD2. The CDR3 loop spans 15 amino acids. V shed 2 bases and J 0 bases; nucleotides not matched to a gene: 2. Germline V gene data show CDR1 as SEHNR and CDR2 as FQNEAQ (reference sequence). The sequenced part of the CDR3 DNA is TGTGCCAGCAGCTTAATACTAGCGAGCACAGATACG. As protein: CASSLILASTDT. The CDR3, in full, reads CASSLILASTDTQYF.

Note on this clone: The read finishes 3 residues shy of the CDR3 end, and the germline J gene is used to complete it. This chain joins TRBV7-3 and TRBJ1-1; D not resolved. This CDR3 has 14 amino acids. V shed 3 bases and J shed 1 base, with 9 bases lying between them. In germline, CDR1 is SGHTA, CDR2 FQGTGA. The CDR3 sequence: CASSFGHPNTEAFF. The covered CDR3 bases are TGTGCCAGCAGCTTCGGTCATCCGAACACTGAA.

Note on this clone: The read falls 3 residues short of the CDR3 end, and the missing part is taken from the germline J gene. The chain uses TRBV2 and TRBJ1-2, with D unclear. Germline V CDR1 and CDR2: SNHLY, FYNNEI. The CDR3 loop spans 13 amino acids. The chain's CDR3 is CASSEAQVGGYTF. The CDR3 DNA, read in part, is TGTGCCAGCAGTGAAGCGCAGGTCGGCGGC.

Details on this clone: The CDR3 extends 3 residues past the end of the read, so its final part is completed from the germline J gene. The rearrangement links TRBV18 to TRBJ1-3; D is possibly TRBD1 (5 bases). The CDR3 has 15 amino acids. Trimming left V 5 bases short and J 1 base short, with 12 bases between. Germline assignment: CDR1 KGHSH and CDR2 LQKENI. The CDR3 spells CASSTDRLSGNTIYF. CDR3 bases read: TGTGCCAGCTCAACTGACAGACTTTCTGGAAACACC. Looking up the rest from reference TRBV18 and TRBJ1-3 gives the full variable domain: NAGVMQNPRHLVRRRGQEARLRCSPMKGHSHVYWYRQLPEEGLKFMVYLQKENIIDESGMPKERFSAEFPKEGPSILRIQQVVRGDSAAYFCASSTDRLSGNTIYFGEGSWLTVV.